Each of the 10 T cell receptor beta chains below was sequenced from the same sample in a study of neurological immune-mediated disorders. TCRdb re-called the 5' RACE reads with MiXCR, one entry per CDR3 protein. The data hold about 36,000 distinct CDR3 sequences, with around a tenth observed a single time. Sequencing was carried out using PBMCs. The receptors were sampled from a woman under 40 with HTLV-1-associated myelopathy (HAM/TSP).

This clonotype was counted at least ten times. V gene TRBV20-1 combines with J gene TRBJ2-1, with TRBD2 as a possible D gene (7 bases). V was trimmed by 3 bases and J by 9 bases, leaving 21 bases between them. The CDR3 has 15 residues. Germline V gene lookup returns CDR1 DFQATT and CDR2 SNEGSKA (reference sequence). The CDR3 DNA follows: TGCAGTGCTAGTTTCCCTCGGGGAGGGGGGCTTGAGCAGTTCTTC. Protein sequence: CSASFPRGGGLEQFF.

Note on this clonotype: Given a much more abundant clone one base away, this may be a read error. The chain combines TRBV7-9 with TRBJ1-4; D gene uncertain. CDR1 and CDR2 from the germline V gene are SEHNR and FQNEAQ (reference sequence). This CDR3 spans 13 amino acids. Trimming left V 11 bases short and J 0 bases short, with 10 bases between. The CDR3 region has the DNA TGTGCCTACCGGAATCCAACTAATGAAAAACTGTTTTTT. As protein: CAYRNPTNEKLFF.

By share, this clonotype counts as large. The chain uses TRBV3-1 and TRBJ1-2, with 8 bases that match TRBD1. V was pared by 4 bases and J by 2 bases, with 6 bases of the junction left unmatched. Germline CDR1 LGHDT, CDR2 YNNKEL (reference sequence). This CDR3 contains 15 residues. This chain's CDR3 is CASSPRDRPNYGYTF. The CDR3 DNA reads TGTGCCAGCAGCCCCCGGGACAGGCCGAACTATGGCTACACCTTC.

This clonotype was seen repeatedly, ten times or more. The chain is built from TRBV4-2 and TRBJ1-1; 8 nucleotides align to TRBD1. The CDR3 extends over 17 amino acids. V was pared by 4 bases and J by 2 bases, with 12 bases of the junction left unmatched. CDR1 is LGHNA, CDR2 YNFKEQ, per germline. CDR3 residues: CASSPRTGAGGNTEAFF. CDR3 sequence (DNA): TGTGCCAGCAGCCCAAGAACCGGGGCAGGGGGCAACACTGAAGCTTTCTTT.

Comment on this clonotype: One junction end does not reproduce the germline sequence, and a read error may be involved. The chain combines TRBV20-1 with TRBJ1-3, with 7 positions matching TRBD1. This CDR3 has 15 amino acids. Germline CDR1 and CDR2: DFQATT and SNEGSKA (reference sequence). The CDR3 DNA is TGCAGTGCTAGAATACAGGGGCTTCTTGGATACACCATATATTTT. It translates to CSARIQGLLGYTIYF.

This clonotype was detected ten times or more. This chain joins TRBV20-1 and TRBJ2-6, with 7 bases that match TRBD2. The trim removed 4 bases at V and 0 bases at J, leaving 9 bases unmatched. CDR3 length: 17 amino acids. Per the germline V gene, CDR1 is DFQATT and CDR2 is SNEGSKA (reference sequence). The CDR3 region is CSAKVGGTVSGANVLTF. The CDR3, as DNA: TGCAGTGCTAAAGTGGGGGGGACCGTCTCTGGGGCCAACGTCCTGACTTTC.

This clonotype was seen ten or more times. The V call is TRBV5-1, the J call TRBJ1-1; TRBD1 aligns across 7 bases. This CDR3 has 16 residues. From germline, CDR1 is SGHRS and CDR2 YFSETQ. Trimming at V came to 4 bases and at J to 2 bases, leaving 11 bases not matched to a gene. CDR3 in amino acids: CASSDQGQLANTEAFF. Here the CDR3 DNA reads TGCGCCAGCAGCGATCAGGGACAGCTCGCTAACACTGAAGCTTTCTTT.

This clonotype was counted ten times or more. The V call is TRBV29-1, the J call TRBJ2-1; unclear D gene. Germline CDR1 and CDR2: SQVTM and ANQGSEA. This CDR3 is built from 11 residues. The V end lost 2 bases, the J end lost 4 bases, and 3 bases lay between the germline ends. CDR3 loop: CSVESYNEQFF. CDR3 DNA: TGCAGCGTTGAATCGTACAATGAGCAGTTCTTC.

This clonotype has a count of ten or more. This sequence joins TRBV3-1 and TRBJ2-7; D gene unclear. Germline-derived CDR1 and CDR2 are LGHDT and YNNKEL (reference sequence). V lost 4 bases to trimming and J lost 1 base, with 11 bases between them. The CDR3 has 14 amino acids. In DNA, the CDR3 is TGTGCCAGCAGCCCGACGACTGTTTCCTACGAGCAGTACTTC. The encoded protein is CASSPTTVSYEQYF.

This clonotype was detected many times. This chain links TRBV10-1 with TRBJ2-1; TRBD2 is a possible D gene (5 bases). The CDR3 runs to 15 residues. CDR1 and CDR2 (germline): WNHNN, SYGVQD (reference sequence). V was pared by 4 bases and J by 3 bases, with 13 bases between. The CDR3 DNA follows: TGCGCCAGCAGTGGTACGGGGAGAGGCTACAATGAGCAGTTCTTC. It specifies CASSGTGRGYNEQFF.